This T cell receptor (beta chain) was sequenced during a study of shared clonotypes between healthy human individuals. Study context: A couple of female and a few male donors aged 18 to 49 were enrolled.

For this clone: Its antigen remains unidentified.

In the CD4+ fraction, cells were divided into CD45RA+ naive and CD45RA-negative memory subsets. Clones were sequenced by immunoSEQ multiplex PCR, and TCRdb holds only the in-frame ones, with some missing. The repertoire includes roughly 2.2 million clones, under 95% of them detected once, and 0.37% sits in the top ten. The CDR3 spans 15 residues. The V end lost 4 bases, the J end lost 5 bases, and 14 bases lay between the germline ends. Germline values: CDR1 SEHNR, CDR2 FQNEAQ (reference sequence). Study-wide results and caveats: Read depth was anticipated to influence clonotype sharing among donors.

The V and J genes are TRBV7-9 and TRBJ1-4; D gene unclear. This clonotype was obtained from a young man in good health. Some clones in this sample may be carry-over from other donors' samples. The source material was naive CD4+ T cells from PBMCs. As for subset: CD45RA+ positively selected. The CDR3 protein is CASSSPGPRNEKLFF. As DNA, the CDR3 is TGTGCCAGCAGCTCCCCCGGCCCGCGGAATGAAAAACTGTTTTTT.